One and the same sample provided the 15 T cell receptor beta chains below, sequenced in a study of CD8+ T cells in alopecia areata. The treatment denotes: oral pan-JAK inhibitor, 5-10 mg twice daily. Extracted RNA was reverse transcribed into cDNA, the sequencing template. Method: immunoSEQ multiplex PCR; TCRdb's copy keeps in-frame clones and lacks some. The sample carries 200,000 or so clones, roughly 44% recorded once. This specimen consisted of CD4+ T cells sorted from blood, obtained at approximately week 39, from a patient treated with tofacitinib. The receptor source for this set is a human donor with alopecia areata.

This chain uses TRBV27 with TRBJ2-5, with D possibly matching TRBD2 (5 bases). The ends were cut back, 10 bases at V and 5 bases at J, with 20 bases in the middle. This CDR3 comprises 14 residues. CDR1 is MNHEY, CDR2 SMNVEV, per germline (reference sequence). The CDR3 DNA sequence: TGTGCCACAAAGTCCACAACTAGAGGGGAGACCCAGTACTTC. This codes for CATKSTTRGETQYF.

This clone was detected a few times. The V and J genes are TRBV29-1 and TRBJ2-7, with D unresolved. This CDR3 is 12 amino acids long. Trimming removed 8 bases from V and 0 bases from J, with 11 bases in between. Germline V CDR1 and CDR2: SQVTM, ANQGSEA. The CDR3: CSIRRGSYEQYF. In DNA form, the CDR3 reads TGCAGCATAAGAAGAGGCTCCTACGAGCAGTACTTC.

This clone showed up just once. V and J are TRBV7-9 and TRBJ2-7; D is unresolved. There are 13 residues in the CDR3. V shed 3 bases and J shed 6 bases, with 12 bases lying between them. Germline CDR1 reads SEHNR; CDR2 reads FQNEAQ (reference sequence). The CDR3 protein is CASSFAQASEQYF. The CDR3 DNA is TGTGCCAGCAGCTTCGCCCAGGCGAGCGAGCAGTACTTC.

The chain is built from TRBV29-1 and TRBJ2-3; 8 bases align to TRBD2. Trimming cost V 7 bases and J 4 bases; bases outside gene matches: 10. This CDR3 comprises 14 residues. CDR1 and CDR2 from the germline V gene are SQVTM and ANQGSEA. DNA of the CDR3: TGCAGCGCCCACGGGGGGGCCGGCTCAGATACGCAGTATTTT. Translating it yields CSAHGGAGSDTQYF.

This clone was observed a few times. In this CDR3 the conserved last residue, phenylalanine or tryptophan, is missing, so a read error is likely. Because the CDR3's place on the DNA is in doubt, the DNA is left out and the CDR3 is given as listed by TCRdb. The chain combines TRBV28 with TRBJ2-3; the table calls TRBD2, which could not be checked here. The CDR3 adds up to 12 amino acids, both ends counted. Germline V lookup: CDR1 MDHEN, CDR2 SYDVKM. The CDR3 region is CASSRSWGLLQV.

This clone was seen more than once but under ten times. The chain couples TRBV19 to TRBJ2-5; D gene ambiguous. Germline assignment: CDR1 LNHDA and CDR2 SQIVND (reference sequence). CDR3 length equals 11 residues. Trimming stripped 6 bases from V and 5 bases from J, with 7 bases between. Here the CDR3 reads CASSTWETQYF. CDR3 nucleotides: TGTGCCAGTAGCACGTGGGAGACCCAGTACTTC.

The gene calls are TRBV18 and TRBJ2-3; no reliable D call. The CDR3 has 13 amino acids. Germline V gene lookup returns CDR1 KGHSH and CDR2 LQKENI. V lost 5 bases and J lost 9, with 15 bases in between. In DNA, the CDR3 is TGTGCCAGCTCAAGTGGTGACGCGAGAACGCAGTATTTT. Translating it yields CASSSGDARTQYF.

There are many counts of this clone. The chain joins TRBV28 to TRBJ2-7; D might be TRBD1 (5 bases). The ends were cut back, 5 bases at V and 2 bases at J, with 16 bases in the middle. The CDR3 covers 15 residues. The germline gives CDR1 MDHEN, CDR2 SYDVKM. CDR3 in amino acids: CASSRTPRAAYEQYF. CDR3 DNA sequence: TGTGCCAGCAGTCGCACGCCCAGGGCAGCCTACGAGCAGTACTTC.

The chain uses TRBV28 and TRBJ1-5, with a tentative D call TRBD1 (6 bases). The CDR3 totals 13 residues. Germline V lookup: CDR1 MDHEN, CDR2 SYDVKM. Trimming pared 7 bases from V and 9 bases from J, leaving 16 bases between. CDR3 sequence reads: CASISGAPGPQHF. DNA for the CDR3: TGTGCCAGCATTTCGGGGGCCCCGGGGCCCCAGCATTTT.

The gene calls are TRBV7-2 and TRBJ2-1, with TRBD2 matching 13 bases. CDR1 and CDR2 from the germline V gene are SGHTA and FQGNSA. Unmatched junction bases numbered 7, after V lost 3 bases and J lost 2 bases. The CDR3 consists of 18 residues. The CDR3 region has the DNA TGTGCCAGCAGCTTTCGGACTAGCGGGAGTGGGACCTACAATGAGCAGTTCTTC. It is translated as CASSFRTSGSGTYNEQFF.

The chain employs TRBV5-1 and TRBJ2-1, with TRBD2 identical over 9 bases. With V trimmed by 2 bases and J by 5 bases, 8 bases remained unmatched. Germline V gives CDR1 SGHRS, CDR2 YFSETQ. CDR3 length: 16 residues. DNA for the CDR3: TGCGCCAGCAGCTTTGAACCGGGACTAGCTGACAATGAGCAGTTCTTC. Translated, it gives CASSFEPGLADNEQFF. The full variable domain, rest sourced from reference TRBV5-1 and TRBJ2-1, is KAGVTQTPRYLIKTRGQQVTLSCSPISGHRSVSWYQQTPGQGLQFLFEYFSETQRNKGNFPGRFSGRQFSNSRSEMNVSTLELGDSALYLCASSFEPGLADNEQFFGPGTRLTVL.

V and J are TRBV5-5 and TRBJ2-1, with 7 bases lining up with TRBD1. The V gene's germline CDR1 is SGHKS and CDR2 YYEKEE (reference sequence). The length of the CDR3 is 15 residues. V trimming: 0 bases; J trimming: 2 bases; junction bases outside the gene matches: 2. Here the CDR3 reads CASSLGRGTYNEQFF. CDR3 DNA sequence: TGTGCCAGCAGCTTGGGCAGGGGGACCTACAATGAGCAGTTCTTC. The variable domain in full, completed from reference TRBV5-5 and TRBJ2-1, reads DAGVTQSPTHLIKTRGQQVTLRCSPISGHKSVSWYQQVLGQGPQFIFQYYEKEERGRGNFPDRFSARQFPNYSSELNVNALLLGDSALYLCASSLGRGTYNEQFFGPGTRLTVL.

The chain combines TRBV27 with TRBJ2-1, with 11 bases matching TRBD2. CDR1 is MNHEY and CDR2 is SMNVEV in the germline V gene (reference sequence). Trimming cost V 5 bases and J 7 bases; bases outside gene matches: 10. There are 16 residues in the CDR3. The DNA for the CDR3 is TGTGCCAGCAGTGCCCTGGCTAGCGGGAGGACGAATGAGCAGTTCTTC. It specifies CASSALASGRTNEQFF.

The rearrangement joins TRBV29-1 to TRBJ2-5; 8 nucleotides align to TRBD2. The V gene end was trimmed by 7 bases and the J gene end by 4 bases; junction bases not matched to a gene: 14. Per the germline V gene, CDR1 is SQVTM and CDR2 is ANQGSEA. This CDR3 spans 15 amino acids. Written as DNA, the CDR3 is TGCAGCGCCGCCCCCCGGAGTAGCGGGACAGAGACCCAGTACTTC. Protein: CSAAPRSSGTETQYF.

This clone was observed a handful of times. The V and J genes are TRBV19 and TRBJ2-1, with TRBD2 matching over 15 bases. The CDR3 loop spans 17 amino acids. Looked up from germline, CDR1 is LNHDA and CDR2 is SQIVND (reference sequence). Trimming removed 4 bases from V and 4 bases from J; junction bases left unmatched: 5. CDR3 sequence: CASSTRTSGRVYNEQFF. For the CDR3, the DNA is TGTGCCAGTAGTACCAGGACTAGCGGGAGGGTTTACAATGAGCAGTTCTTC.